These T cell receptor beta chains were read from a single sample in a study of CD8 T cells in Susac syndrome. From the immunoSEQ multiplex PCR reads, TCRdb called clonotypes with MiXCR, one entry per CDR3 protein. Of approximately 200,000 distinct CDR3 sequences listed, approximately 90% are singletons. The sequencing input was CD8+ T cells from PBMCs. The receptors shown here come from a human donor with multiple sclerosis. Both conserved end residues are part of each CDR3. Each record gives: clone size, V gene, J gene, CDR3 protein. For some rows the clone size is stated as once, few or many, or as a class when expanded; others skip it.

>-|TRBV5-4|TRBJ2-1
CASSLGHSGTSLNEQFF
>-|TRBV4-1|TRBJ2-5
CASSQDRGTSDQETQYF
>-|TRBV12-3/TRBV12-4|TRBJ2-7
CASREGGSAYEQYF
>-|TRBV9|TRBJ2-2
CASSPGGIIGELFF
>-|TRBV7-3|TRBJ2-6
CASSLTGTGLSGANVLTF
>once|TRBV13|TRBJ2-1
CASSLGRLAPNEQFF
>-|TRBV30|TRBJ2-1
CAWSVSYSYNEQFF
>-|TRBV3-1|TRBJ1-2
CASSQDPVPIYGYTF
>-|TRBV20-1|TRBJ2-3
CSARGAYTDTQYF
>-|TRBV12-3/TRBV12-4|TRBJ2-4
CASSSSGTYRNIQYF
>-|TRBV27|TRBJ2-3
CASRVAGGPWDTQYF
>-|TRBV20-1|TRBJ2-7
CSASGTSWSYEQYF
>-|TRBV6-5|TRBJ2-3
CASSYPPGGDPFMNTDTQYF
>-|TRBV7-9|TRBJ2-3
CASSLPTSGYPDTQYF
>-|TRBV18|TRBJ1-1
CASSPQDRGRTEAFF
>-|TRBV29-1|TRBJ2-1
CSGRGGPSSEQFF
>-|TRBV9|TRBJ2-7
CASSGASGRNDEQYF
>-|TRBV27|TRBJ2-2
CASSLGEAGELFF
>-|TRBV29-1|TRBJ1-2
CSVGNSLYGYTF
>-|TRBV3-1|TRBJ2-6
CASSQEAGANVLTF
>-|TRBV5-1|TRBJ2-1
CASSLWGGINDEQFF
>-|TRBV5-4|TRBJ2-7
CASSSGTGLHEQYF
>-|TRBV5-1|TRBJ2-1
CASSLGLAGGPEQFF
>-|TRBV6-6|TRBJ1-1
CASRRGGTGPNTEAFF
>-|TRBV29-1|TRBJ1-2
CSVAGPEGGYTF
>-|TRBV27|TRBJ1-3
CASSLTRSSGNTIYF
>-|TRBV12-3/TRBV12-4|TRBJ2-7
CASSLGRGPPYEQYF
>few|TRBV19|TRBJ2-1
CASSHSVRDEQFF